The TCR beta chain described here comes from a study of blood T cell repertoires in COVID-19. Study at large: The samples span acute and convalescent COVID-19 from the United States, Italy and Spain.

The CDR3 covers 13 residues. Germline CDR1 WNHNN, CDR2 SYGVQD (reference sequence). V was clipped by 2 bases and J by 3 bases, with 8 bases between them. The method was immunoSEQ multiplex PCR; TCRdb's version includes in-frame clones alone and lacks a portion of them. The sample has 200,000 to 250,000 clones, roughly 80% seen once. The origin of this receptor is a woman in her 30s who had recovered from COVID-19. The sample consisted of peripheral blood. V usage is TRBV10-1 and J usage is TRBJ2-7, with D uncertain. CDR3 coding DNA: TGCGCCAGCAGTGAGAGAACCTACTACGAGCAGTACTTC. It encodes CASSERTYYEQYF.